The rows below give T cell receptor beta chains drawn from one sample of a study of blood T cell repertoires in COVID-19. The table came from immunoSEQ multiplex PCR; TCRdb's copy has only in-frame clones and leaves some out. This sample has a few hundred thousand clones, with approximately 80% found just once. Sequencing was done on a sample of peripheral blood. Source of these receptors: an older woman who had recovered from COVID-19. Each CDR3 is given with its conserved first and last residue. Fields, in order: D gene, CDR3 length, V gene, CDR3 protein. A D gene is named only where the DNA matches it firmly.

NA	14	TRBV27	CASSLSRVDEKLFF
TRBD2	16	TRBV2	CASSENGGGLYNEQFF
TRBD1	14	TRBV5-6	CASSFSPGGSGYTF
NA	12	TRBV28	CASSFRRTEQFF
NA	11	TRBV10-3	CATTQGDTQYF
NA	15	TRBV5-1	CASSLVQGTTDTQYF
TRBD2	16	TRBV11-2	CASSSTSGGLTGELFF
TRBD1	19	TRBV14	CASSRGQGAPGLTLATQYF
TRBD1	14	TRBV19	CASSIQTGGDEQFF
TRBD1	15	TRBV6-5	CASSYFGQGSYEQYF
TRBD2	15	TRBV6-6	CASSSSGGAIDIQYF
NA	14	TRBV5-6	CASSGTGLQETQYF
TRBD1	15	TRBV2	CASSGPGQGNQPQHF
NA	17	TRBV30	CAWSPRRGANLNTEAFF
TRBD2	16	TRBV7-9	CATTSGLAPDSRSQYF
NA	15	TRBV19	CASSQSPDSQGGYTF